A single T cell receptor beta chain is shown here with its context. This record comes from a study of blood T cell repertoires in COVID-19. Across the whole study: Both acute and convalescent COVID-19 samples were obtained from the United States, Italy and Spain.

Trimming at V came to 6 bases and at J to 3 bases, leaving 14 bases not matched to a gene. This CDR3 is built from 17 residues. In germline, CDR1 is MRHNA, CDR2 SNTAGT. Individuals aged about 18 to 100 years were recruited from about two dozen US areas. Participants had their cohort set by participant-reported clinical history. As processed by the authors: Nucleated cell number was recorded as an estimate derived from reference gene primer amplification. Here immunoSEQ multiplex PCR was the method, and the copy in TCRdb shows in-frame clones only, minus some. The V and J calls and clone size are taken from that table; D and trimming were inferred from the DNA. Counted here are under 150,000 clones, 80% to 90% occurring once; the ten biggest clones make up approximately 2.4%.

The receptor's source is a man in his forties or fifties with acute COVID-19. The specimen was PBMCs or T cells enriched from blood (not recorded which). V gene TRBV6-4 combines with J gene TRBJ2-1; 7 bases map to TRBD2. The chain's CDR3 is CASRLHHTSEIYNEQFF. The DNA of the CDR3 is TGTGCCAGCAGACTCCACCATACTAGCGAGATCTACAATGAGCAGTTCTTC.